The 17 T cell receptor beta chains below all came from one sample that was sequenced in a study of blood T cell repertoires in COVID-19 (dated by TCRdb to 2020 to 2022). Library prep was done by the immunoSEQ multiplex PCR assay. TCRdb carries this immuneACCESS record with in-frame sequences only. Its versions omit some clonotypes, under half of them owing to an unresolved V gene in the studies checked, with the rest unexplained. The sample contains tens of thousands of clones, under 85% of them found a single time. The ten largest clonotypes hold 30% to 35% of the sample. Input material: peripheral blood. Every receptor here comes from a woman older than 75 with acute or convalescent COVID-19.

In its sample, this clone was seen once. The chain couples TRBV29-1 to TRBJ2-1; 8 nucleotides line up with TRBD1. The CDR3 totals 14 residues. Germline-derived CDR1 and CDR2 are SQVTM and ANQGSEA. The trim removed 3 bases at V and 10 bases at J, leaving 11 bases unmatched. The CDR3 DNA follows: TGCAGCGTTGAGGCTGGACAGGGACGGGGGGAGCAGTTCTTC. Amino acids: CSVEAGQGRGEQFF.

The CDR3: CSVVRDTPGGYTF. The DNA for the CDR3 is TGCAGCGTCGTTCGGGACACCCCGGGGGGCTACACCTTC. The chain uses TRBV29-1 and TRBJ1-2, with a weak D call TRBD1 (6 bases). Trimming took 6 bases from V and 8 from J, leaving 19 bases between them. Germline lookup yields CDR1 SQVTM and CDR2 ANQGSEA. CDR3 size: 13 residues.

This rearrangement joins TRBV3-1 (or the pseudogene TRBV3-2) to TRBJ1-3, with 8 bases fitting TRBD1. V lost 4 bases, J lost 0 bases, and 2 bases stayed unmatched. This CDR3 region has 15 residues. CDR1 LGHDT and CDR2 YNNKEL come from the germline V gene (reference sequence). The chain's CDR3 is CASSRTGGSGNTIYF. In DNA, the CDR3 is TGTGCCAGCAGCCGCACAGGGGGCTCTGGAAACACCATATATTTT.

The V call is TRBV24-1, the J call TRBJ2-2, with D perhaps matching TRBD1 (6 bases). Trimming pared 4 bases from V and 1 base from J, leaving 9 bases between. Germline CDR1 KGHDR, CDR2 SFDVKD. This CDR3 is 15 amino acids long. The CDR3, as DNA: TGTGCCACCAGTGAATCGGGACAGAACACCGGGGAGCTGTTTTTT. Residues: CATSESGQNTGELFF.

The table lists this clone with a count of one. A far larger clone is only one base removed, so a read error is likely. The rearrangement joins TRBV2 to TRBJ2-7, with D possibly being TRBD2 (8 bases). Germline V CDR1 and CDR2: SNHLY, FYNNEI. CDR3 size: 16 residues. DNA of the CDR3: TGTCCCAGCAGGGGGGGGGAACGGGGGGGCTCCTACGAGCAGTACTTC. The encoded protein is CPSRGGERGGSYEQYF.

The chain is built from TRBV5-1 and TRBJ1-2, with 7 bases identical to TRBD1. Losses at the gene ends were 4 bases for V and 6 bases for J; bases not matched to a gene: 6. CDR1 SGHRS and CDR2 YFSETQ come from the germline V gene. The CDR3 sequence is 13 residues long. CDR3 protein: CASSPGTENGYTF. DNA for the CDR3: TGCGCCAGCAGCCCCGGGACAGAAAATGGCTACACCTTC.

The CDR3 nucleotides read TGTGCCAGCAGCTCCACGGCCTCAACCGCAACGCGGGTTGAGCAGTTCTTC. Amino acids: CASSSTASTATRVEQFF. The chain couples TRBV11-3 to TRBJ2-1, with a tentative D call TRBD2 (5 bases). Trimming stripped 4 bases from V and 9 bases from J, with 25 bases between. CDR1 and CDR2 (germline): SGHNT, YENEEA. The CDR3 contains 17 residues.

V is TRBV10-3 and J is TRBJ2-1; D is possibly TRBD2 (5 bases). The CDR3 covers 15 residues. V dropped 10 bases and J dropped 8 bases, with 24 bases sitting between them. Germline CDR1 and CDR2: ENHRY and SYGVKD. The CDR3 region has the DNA TGTGCCACAAAAATTCCCGCAGGCGGAGGTGATGAGCAGTTCTTC. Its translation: CATKIPAGGGDEQFF.

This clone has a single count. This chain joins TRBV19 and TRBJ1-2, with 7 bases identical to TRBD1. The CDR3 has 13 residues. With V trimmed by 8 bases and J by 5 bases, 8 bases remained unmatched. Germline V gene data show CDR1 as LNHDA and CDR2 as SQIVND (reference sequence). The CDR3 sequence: CASRMGTVYGYTF. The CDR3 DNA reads TGTGCCAGTCGGATGGGGACAGTATATGGCTACACCTTC.

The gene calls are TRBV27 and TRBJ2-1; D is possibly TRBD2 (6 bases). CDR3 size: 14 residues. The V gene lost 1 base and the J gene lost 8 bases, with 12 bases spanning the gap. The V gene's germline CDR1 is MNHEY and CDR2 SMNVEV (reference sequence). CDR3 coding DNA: TGTGCCAGCAGTTTATTAGGCTCGGGGGATGAGCAGTTCTTC. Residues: CASSLLGSGDEQFF.

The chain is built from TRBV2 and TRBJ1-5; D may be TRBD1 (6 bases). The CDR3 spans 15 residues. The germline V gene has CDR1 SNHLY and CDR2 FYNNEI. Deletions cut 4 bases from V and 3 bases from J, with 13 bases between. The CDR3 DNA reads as TGTGCCAGCAGTGTACAGGGCGTATCCAATCAGCCCCAGCATTTT. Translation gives CASSVQGVSNQPQHF.

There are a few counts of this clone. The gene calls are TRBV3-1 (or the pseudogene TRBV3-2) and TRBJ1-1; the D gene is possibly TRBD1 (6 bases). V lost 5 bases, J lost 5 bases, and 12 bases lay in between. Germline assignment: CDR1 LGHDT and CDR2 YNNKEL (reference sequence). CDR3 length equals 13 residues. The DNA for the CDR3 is TGTGCCAGCAGCTCAACAGGGAAGACTGAAGCTTTCTTT. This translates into CASSSTGKTEAFF.

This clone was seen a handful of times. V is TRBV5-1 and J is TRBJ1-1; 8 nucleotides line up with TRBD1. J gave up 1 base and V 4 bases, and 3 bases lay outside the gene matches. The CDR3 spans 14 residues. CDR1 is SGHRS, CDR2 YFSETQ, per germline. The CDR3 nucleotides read TGCGCCAGCAGCGCCACAGGGGGGAACACTGAAGCTTTCTTT. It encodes CASSATGGNTEAFF.

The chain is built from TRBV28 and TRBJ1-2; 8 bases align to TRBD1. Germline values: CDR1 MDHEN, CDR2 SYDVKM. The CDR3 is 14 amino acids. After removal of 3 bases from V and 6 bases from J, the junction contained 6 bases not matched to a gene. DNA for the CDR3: TGTGCCAGCAGTTTGCCACAGGGGGTTGATGGCTACACCTTC. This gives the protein CASSLPQGVDGYTF.

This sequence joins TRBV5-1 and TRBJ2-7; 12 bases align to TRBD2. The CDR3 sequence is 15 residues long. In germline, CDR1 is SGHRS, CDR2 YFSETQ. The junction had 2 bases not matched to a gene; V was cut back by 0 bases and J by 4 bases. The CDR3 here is CASSLGGTSGYEQYF. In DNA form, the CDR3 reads TGCGCCAGCAGCTTGGGGGGGACTAGCGGGTACGAGCAGTACTTC. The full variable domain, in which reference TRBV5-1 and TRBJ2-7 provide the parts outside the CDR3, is KAGVTQTPRYLIKTRGQQVTLSCSPISGHRSVSWYQQTPGQGLQFLFEYFSETQRNKGNFPGRFSGRQFSNSRSEMNVSTLELGDSALYLCASSLGGTSGYEQYFGPGTRLTVT.

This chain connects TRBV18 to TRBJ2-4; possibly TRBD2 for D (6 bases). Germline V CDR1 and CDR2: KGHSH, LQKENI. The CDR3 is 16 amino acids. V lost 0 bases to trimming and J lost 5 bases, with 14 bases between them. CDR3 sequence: CASSPPLGGTQNIQYF. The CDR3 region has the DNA TGTGCCAGCTCACCACCGTTGGGAGGCACCCAAAACATTCAGTACTTC.

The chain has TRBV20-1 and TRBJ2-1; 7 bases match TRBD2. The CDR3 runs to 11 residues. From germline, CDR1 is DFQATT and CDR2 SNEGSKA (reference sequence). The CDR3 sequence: CSAKRDSEQFF. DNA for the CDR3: TGCAGCGCAAAGCGGGACTCTGAGCAGTTCTTC.